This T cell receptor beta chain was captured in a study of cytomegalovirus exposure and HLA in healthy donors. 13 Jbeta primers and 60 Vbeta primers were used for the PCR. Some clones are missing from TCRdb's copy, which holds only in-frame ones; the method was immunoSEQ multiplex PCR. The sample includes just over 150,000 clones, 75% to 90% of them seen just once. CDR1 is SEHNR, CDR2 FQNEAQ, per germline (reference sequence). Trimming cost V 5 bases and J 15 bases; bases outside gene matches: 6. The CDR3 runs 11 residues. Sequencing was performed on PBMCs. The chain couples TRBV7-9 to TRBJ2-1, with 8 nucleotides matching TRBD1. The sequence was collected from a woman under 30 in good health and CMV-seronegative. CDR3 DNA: TGTGCCAGCAGCCCCCGACAGGGGATGTTCTTC. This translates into CASSPRQGMFF.